Sequencing of this T cell receptor (beta chain) was carried out in a study of blood T cell repertoires in COVID-19. Whole-study context: Some COVID-19 samples were acute and others convalescent; all came from the United States, Italy and Spain. From T cells, B-cell-depleted T cells, or PBMCs came the material, which was cDNA or gDNA.

Sequenced by immunoSEQ multiplex PCR; TCRdb stores in-frame clones only, minus some. This sample has roughly 230,000 clones; roughly 84% occur once, and the top ten carry 7.4%. CDR3 length: 14 residues. Germline lookup yields CDR1 SGHKS and CDR2 YYEKEE (reference sequence). Trimming took off 0 bases at V and 1 base at J, with 8 bases between the two ends. This clonotype was sampled from a woman in her 50s with acute or convalescent COVID-19. The rearrangement links TRBV5-5 to TRBJ2-7, with D possibly TRBD2 on 6 matching bases. Sequenced input: peripheral blood. The CDR3 DNA reads TGTGCCAGCAGCTTGGCGGGGGTGTCCTACGAGCAGTACTTC. Protein sequence: CASSLAGVSYEQYF.